One T cell receptor (beta chain) is described in this entry. Antigen: not known. The V end was cut by 3 bases, the J end by 0 bases, with 9 bases between. The CDR3 has 16 residues. Germline CDR1 reads LNHDA; CDR2 reads SQIVND (reference sequence). This entry belongs to a study of graft-versus-host responses after intestinal transplantation. Study-level information: All of the recipients had induction that used anti-thymocyte globulin, then tacrolimus and steroids for around three years. Whole-study results and caveats: Across patients carrying graft-donor T cell macrochimerism, allografts held high graft-versus-host to host-versus-graft clonal ratios.

Method: immunoSEQ multiplex PCR; TCRdb's copy keeps in-frame clones and lacks some. The sample has under 150,000 clones, approximately 95% seen once. This sequence joins TRBV19 and TRBJ2-6, with D perhaps TRBD1 (5 bases). The sequence was collected from a human donor who received an intestinal transplant. The source was unstimulated CD8+ T cells sorted from spleen or lymph node cells, collected before intestinal transplant. CDR3 DNA sequence: TGTGCCAGTAGTATTTCAGGGTCCTCTGGGGCCAACGTCCTGACTTTC. The encoded protein is CASSISGSSGANVLTF. Full variable domain (outside the CDR3, taken from reference TRBV19 and TRBJ2-6): DGGITQSPKYLFRKEGQNVTLSCEQNLNHDAMYWYRQDPGQGLRLIYYSQIVNDFQKGDIAEGYSVSREKKESFPLTVTSAQKNPTAFYLCASSISGSSGANVLTFGAGSRLTVL.